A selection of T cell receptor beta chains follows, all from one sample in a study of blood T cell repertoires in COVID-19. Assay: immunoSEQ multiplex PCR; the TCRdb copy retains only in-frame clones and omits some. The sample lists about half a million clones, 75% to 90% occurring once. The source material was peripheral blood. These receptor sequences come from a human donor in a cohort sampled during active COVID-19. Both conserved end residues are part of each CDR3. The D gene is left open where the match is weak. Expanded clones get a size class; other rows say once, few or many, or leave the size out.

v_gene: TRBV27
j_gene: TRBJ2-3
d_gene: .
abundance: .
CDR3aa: CASSLSADTDTQYF
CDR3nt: TGTGCCAGCAGTTTATCAGCGGACACAGATACGCAGTATTTT

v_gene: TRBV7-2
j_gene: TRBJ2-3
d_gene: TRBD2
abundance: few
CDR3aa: CASSLFAGGQATDTQYF
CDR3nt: TGTGCCAGCAGCCTTTTTGCGGGAGGGCAGGCCACAGATACGCAGTATTTT

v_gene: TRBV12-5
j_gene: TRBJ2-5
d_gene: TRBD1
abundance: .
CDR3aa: CASRSGQGPGTQYF
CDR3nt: TGTGCTAGCCGCTCGGGACAGGGGCCTGGGACCCAGTACTTC

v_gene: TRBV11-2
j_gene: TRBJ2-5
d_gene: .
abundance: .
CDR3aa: CASSLGGTGPETQYF
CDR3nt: TGTGCCAGCAGCTTAGGAGGTACGGGTCCAGAGACCCAGTACTTC

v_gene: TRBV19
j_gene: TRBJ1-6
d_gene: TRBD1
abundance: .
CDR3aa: CASSTGQGNNSPLHF
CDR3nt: TGTGCCAGTAGTACCGGACAGGGGAATAATTCACCCCTCCACTTT

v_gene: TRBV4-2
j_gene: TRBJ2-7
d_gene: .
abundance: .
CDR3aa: CASSQSEDSYEQYF
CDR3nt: TGTGCCAGCAGCCAAAGCGAGGACTCCTACGAGCAGTACTTC

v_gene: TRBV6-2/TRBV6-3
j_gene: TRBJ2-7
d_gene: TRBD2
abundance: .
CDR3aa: CASSWTLTSTYEQYF
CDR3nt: TGTGCCAGCAGTTGGACGCTGACTAGCACCTACGAGCAGTACTTC

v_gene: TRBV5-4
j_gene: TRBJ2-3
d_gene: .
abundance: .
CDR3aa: CASSLRDTDTQYF
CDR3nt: TGTGCCAGCAGCTTGCGGGACACAGATACGCAGTATTTT

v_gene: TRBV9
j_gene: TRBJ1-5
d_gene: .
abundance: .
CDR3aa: CASSATGYSNQPQHF
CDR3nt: TGTGCCAGCAGCGCGACAGGTTATAGCAATCAGCCCCAGCATTTT

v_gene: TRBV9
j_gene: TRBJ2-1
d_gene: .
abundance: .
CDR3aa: CASSVEGNPRDEQFF
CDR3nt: TGTGCCAGCAGCGTAGAGGGGAACCCTAGGGATGAGCAGTTCTTC

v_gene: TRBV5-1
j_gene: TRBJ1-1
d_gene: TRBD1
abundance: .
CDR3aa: CASSSDRGLDTEAFF
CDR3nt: TGCGCCAGCAGCTCGGACAGGGGCTTGGACACTGAAGCTTTCTTT

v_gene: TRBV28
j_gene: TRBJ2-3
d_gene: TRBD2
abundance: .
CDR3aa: CASLTSGTTDTQYF
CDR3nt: TGTGCCAGCTTGACTAGCGGAACCACAGATACGCAGTATTTT

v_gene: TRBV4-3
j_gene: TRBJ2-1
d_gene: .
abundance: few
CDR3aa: CASSQDATIAYNEQFF
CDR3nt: TGCGCCAGCAGCCAAGATGCAACTATCGCTTACAATGAGCAGTTCTTC

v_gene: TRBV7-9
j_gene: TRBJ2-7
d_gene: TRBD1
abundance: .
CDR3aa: CASSNIQGIRQYF
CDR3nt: TGTGCCAGCAGCAACATACAGGGGATAAGGCAGTACTTC

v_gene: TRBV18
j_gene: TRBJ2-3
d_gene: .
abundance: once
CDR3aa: CASSPPQVDTQYF
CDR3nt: TGTGCCAGCTCACCACCGCAGGTGGATACGCAGTATTTT

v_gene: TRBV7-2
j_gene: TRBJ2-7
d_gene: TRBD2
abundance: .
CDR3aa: CASSSGTSGRRSSYEQYF
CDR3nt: TGTGCCAGCAGCTCCGGGACTAGCGGGAGGAGGAGCTCCTACGAGCAGTACTTC

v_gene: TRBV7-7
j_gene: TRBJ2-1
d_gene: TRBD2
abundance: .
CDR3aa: CASSRAGGPYNEQFF
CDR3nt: TGTGCTAGCAGCCGAGCGGGAGGGCCCTACAATGAGCAGTTCTTC

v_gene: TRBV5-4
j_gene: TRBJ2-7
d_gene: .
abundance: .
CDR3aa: CASSRTETYEQYF
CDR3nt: TGTGCCAGCAGCAGGACAGAGACCTACGAGCAGTACTTC

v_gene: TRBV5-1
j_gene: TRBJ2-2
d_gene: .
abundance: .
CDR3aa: CASSPTPRTDPTGELFF
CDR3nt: TGCGCCAGCAGCCCAACACCGAGGACAGATCCCACCGGGGAGCTGTTTTTT

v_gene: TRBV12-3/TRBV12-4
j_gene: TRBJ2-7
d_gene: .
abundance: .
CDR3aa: CASSLDPGYEQYF
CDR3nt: TGTGCCAGCAGTTTAGATCCAGGCTACGAGCAGTACTTC

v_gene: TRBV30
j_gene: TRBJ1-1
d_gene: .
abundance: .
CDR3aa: CAWTPGVGGEAFF
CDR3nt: TGTGCCTGGACCCCAGGGGTAGGCGGTGAAGCTTTCTTT

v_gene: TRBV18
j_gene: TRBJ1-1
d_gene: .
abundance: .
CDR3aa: CASSPLPPQGSHTEAFF
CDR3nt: TGTGCCAGCTCACCACTACCCCCACAGGGTTCGCACACTGAAGCTTTCTTT

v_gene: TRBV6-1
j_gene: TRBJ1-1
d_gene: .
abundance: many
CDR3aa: CASSEAGGTEAFF
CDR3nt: TGTGCCAGCAGTGAAGCAGGCGGCACTGAAGCTTTCTTT

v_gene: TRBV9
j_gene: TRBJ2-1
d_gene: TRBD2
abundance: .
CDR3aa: CASSRGGLMVGSYNEQFF
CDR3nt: TGTGCCAGCAGTAGGGGAGGGCTCATGGTGGGCTCCTACAATGAGCAGTTCTTC

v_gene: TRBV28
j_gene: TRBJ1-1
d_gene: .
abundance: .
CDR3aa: CASIPRAGKDRNKGMNTEAFF
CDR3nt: TGTGCCAGCATTCCACGGGCAGGGAAGGATCGAAATAAGGGTATGAACACTGAAGCTTTCTTT

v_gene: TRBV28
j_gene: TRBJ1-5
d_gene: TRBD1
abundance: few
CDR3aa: CASSSGTGRGNQPQHF
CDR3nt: TGTGCCAGCAGCTCCGGGACAGGACGGGGCAATCAGCCCCAGCATTTT

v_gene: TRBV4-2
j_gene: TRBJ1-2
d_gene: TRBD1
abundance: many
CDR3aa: CASSLQSWTGPRYGYTF
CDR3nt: TGTGCCAGCAGCCTACAATCTTGGACAGGGCCCCGATATGGCTACACCTTC

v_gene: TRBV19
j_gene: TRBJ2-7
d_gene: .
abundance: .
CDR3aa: CASSIDRGNEQYF
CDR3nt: TGTGCCAGTAGTATAGACAGGGGAAACGAGCAGTACTTC

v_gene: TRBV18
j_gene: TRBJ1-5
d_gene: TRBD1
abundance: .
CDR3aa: CASSQGQVENNQPQHF
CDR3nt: TGTGCCAGCTCACAAGGACAGGTAGAGAACAATCAGCCCCAGCATTTT

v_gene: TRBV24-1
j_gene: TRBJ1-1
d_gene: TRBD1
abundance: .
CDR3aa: CATSRSTGGLLVGTEAFF
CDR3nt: TGTGCCACCAGTCGATCGACAGGGGGCCTCTTGGTGGGCACTGAAGCTTTCTTT

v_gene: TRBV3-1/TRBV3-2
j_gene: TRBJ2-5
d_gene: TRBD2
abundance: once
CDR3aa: CASSQDSGAAGGWETQYF
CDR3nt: TGTGCCAGCAGCCAAGATTCAGGCGCAGCGGGAGGTTGGGAGACCCAGTACTTC

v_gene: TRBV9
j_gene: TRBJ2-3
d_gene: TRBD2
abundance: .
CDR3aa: CASSQLSGTTDTQYF
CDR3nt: TGTGCCAGCAGCCAACTTAGCGGGACTACAGATACGCAGTATTTT

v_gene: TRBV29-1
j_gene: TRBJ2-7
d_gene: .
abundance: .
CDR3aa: CSVGHRAGEQYF
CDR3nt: TGCAGCGTTGGGCACAGGGCAGGCGAGCAGTACTTC

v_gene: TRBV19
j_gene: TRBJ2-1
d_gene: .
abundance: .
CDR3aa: CASSKDLNEQFF
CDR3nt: TGTGCCAGTAGCAAAGACTTAAATGAGCAGTTCTTC

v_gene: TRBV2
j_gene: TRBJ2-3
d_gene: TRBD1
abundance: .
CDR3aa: CASGRDRNTDTQYF
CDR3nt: TGTGCCAGCGGCCGGGACAGGAATACAGATACGCAGTATTTT

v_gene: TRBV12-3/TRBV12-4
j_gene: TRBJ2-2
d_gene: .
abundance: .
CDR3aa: CASRPTSTGELFF
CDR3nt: TGTGCCAGCAGGCCTACTAGCACCGGGGAGCTGTTTTTT

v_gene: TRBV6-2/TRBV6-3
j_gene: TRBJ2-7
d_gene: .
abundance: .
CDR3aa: CASSVGFEQYF
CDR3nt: TGTGCCAGCAGCGTCGGGTTTGAGCAGTACTTC

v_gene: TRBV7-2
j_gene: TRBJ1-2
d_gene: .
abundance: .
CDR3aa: CASSLGSAGDSYGYTF
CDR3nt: TGTGCCAGCAGCTTAGGCAGCGCGGGAGACTCCTATGGCTACACCTTC

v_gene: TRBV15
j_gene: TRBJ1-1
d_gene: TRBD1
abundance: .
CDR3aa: CATSRGGNRGETAFF
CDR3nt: TGTGCCACCAGCAGGGGAGGGAACAGGGGGGAAACGGCTTTCTTT